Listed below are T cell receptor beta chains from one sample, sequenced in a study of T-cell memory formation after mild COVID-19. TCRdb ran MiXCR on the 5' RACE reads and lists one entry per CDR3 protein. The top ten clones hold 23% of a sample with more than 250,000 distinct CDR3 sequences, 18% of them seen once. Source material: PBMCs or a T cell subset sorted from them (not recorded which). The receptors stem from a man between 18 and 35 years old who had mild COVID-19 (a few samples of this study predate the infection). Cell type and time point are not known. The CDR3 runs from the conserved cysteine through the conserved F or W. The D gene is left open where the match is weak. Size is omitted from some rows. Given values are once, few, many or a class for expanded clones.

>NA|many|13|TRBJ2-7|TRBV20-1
TGCAGTGCTAGAGATCGGGCAACCTACGAGCAGTACTTC
CSARDRATYEQYF
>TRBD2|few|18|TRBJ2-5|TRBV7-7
TGTGCTAGCAGCTCCCGACACCAACTAGCGGGGGGCGGAGAGACCCAGTACTTC
CASSSRHQLAGGGETQYF
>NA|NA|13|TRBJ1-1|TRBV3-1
TGTGCCAGCAGCAACACCCCGGGGGCTGAAGCTTTCTTT
CASSNTPGAEAFF
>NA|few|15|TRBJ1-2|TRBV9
TGTGCCAGCAGCGTAGGGGCAGGGTCTAACTATGGCTACACCTTC
CASSVGAGSNYGYTF
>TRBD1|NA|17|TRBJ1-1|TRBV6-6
TGTGCCAGCAGTTCCTTTTTCGACGGGACAGGGGGGACTGAAGCTTTCTTT
CASSSFFDGTGGTEAFF
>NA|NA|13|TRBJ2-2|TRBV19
TGTGCCAGTAGTTCGACAAACACCGGGGAGCTGTTTTTT
CASSSTNTGELFF
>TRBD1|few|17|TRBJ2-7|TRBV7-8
TGTGCCAGCAGCCCCTTGAGGCATGGGACAGGGGCCTACGAGCAGTACTTC
CASSPLRHGTGAYEQYF
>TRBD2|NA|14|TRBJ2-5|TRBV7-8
TGTGCCAGCAGTTTACTAGCGGGGGGCGAGACCCAGTACTTC
CASSLLAGGETQYF
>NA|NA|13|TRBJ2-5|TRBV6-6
TGTGCCAGCAGGCACAGGGAGGGGGGGACCCAGTACTTC
CASRHREGGTQYF
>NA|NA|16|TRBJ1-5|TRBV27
TGTGCCAGCAGTTCAGGGCCCCTGTATAGCAATCAGCCCCAGCATTTT
CASSSGPLYSNQPQHF
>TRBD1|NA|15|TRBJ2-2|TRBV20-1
TGCAGTGCTAGGCCCCCGGGACAGACCACCGGGGAGCTGTTTTTT
CSARPPGQTTGELFF